This T cell receptor (beta chain) was identified during a study of blood T cell repertoires in COVID-19. Looking at the study overall: The cDNA or gDNA used as material had been derived from T cells, B-cell-depleted T cells, or PBMCs.

The V and J ends lost 1 base and 1 base respectively, with 9 bases between them. The CDR3 loop spans 15 amino acids. From germline, CDR1 is SGDLS and CDR2 YYNGEE. Sequencing used immunoSEQ multiplex PCR; TCRdb keeps in-frame clones, though not all of them. This table holds approximately 200,000 clones, more than 75% found once. Sequences were obtained from peripheral blood. This TCR derives from a man aged 55-75 years who had recovered from COVID-19. The chain uses TRBV9 and TRBJ1-3; tentatively, D is TRBD1 (5 bases). The CDR3 nucleotides are TGTGCCAGCAGCGTACACCAGGGTTCTGGAAACACCATATATTTT. It is translated as CASSVHQGSGNTIYF.